The 15 T cell receptor beta chains in this list originate from one sample, sequenced in a study of T-cell memory formation after mild COVID-19. One entry per CDR3 protein, called by TCRdb with MiXCR from the 5' RACE reads. Of under 300,000 distinct CDR3 sequences listed, 15% to 20% were seen once; the top ten hold about a fifth. Sequencing input: PBMCs or a T cell subset sorted from them (not recorded which). These receptors were obtained from a man aged 18 to 30 who had mild COVID-19 (a few samples of this study predate the infection). Cell type and time point are not known.

This chain connects TRBV7-2 to TRBJ2-2, with 7 bases that match TRBD1. Per the germline V gene, CDR1 is SGHTA and CDR2 is FQGNSA. The V segment lost 5 bases and the J segment 4 bases; nucleotides outside the gene matches: 7. CDR3 length: 15 residues. The CDR3 sequence is CASSIRQGGTGELFF. Here the CDR3 DNA reads TGTGCCAGCAGCATAAGACAGGGTGGCACCGGGGAGCTGTTTTTT.

This chain links TRBV27 with TRBJ2-7; D may be TRBD1 (5 bases). This CDR3 is built from 15 residues. Germline loops: CDR1 MNHEY, CDR2 SMNVEV (reference sequence). The V end was cut by 6 bases, the J end by 0 bases, with 15 bases between. DNA for the CDR3: TGTGCCAGCAGCGGGCGTTACGACAGCTCCTACGAGCAGTACGTC. Translated: CASSGRYDSSYEQYV.

This clonotype has a handful of counts. The chain couples TRBV29-1 to TRBJ2-5; 7 bases line up with TRBD1. Trimming cost V 4 bases and J 5 bases; bases outside gene matches: 7. Germline V lookup: CDR1 SQVTM, CDR2 ANQGSEA. This CDR3 contains 13 residues. CDR3 nucleotides: TGCAGCGTTGCACAGGGGATGCGGGAGACCCAGTACTTC. This encodes CSVAQGMRETQYF.

The chain employs TRBV9 and TRBJ2-1; 10 bases fit TRBD2. The germline V gene encodes CDR1 SGDLS and CDR2 YYNGEE. Trimming cost V 4 bases and J 3 bases; bases outside gene matches: 7. The CDR3 is 16 amino acids. The DNA of the CDR3 is TGTGCCAGCAGCTCCCCCGGGACTAGCGACTACAATGAGCAGTTCTTC. The encoded protein is CASSSPGTSDYNEQFF.

CDR3 nucleotide sequence: TGCGCCAGCAGCCAATTCGGCGGGGGCCAAATAAATGAGCAGTTCTTC. Protein product: CASSQFGGGQINEQFF. The V and J genes are TRBV4-1 and TRBJ2-1; perhaps TRBD2 as D (7 bases). Germline lookup yields CDR1 MGHRA and CDR2 YSYEKL. The CDR3 is 16 amino acids. The V and J ends lost 2 bases and 7 bases respectively, with 18 bases between them.

The CDR3 region has the DNA TGTGCCACCGATTGGTCCTACGAGCAGTACTTC. It translates to CATDWSYEQYF. V gene TRBV6-1 combines with J gene TRBJ2-7; D remains unclear. V was shortened by 10 bases and J by 1 base, with 8 bases between the two germline ends. Germline lookup yields CDR1 MNHNS and CDR2 SASEGT. This CDR3 contains 11 residues.

The count of this clonotype is one. The chain is built from TRBV11-2 and TRBJ2-7, with 9 bases identical to TRBD2. V trimming: 1 base; J trimming: 4 bases; junction bases outside the gene matches: 2. The CDR3 length is 14 residues. CDR1 and CDR2 from the germline V gene are SGHAT and FQNNGV. DNA for the CDR3: TGTGCCAGCAGCTTAGGGACTAGCGTTTACGAGCAGTACTTC. This codes for CASSLGTSVYEQYF.

This clonotype was recorded a few times. The chain links TRBV20-1 to TRBJ1-5; 7 positions agree with TRBD1. The length of the CDR3 is 14 residues. V dropped 0 bases and J dropped 7; count of bases not matched to a gene: 6. Germline V gene sequence: CDR1 DFQATT, CDR2 SNEGSKA (reference sequence). The CDR3 is CSARDHQGGQPQHF. In DNA form, the CDR3 reads TGCAGTGCTAGAGATCACCAGGGGGGGCAGCCCCAGCATTTT.

Only a few counts were recorded for this clonotype. The chain combines TRBV7-2 with TRBJ2-7; TRBD2 might be the D (5 bases). CDR3 length: 11 amino acids. Trimming left V 5 bases short and J 6 bases short, with 8 bases between. Germline CDR1 reads SGHTA; CDR2 reads FQGNSA. The CDR3 region is CASSGGAEQYF. CDR3 nucleotide sequence: TGTGCCAGCAGCGGAGGCGCCGAGCAGTACTTC.

This clonotype has only a few counts. The rearrangement joins TRBV29-1 to TRBJ2-7, with 7 bases lining up with TRBD1. This CDR3 has 14 residues. CDR1 and CDR2 from the germline V gene are SQVTM and ANQGSEA. J was trimmed by 4 bases and V by 8 bases; bases with no gene match: 14. The CDR3 bases are TGCAGCTCAATTCACCCCCGGGACAGATACGAGCAGTACGTC. It encodes CSSIHPRDRYEQYV.

The CDR3 nucleotides are TGTGCCAGCAGCCCCCGGGCCTACAATGAGGATACGCAGTATTTT. Its protein product is CASSPRAYNEDTQYF. The rearrangement uses TRBV7-2 and TRBJ2-3; D remains ambiguous. Germline V gene lookup returns CDR1 SGHTA and CDR2 FQGNSA. The length of the CDR3 is 15 residues. Trimming left V 5 bases short and J 6 bases short, with 18 bases between.

This clonotype was observed a single time. The chain is built from TRBV6-2 or TRBV6-3 and TRBJ2-7; D is possibly TRBD1 (5 bases). Trimming shortened V by 2 bases and J by 7 bases, and 6 bases separated the two germline ends. The CDR3 is 11 residues long. Germline V gene lookup returns CDR1 MNHEY and CDR2 SVGEGT. The CDR3 here is CASSYAGEQYV. The CDR3 DNA follows: TGTGCCAGCAGTTACGCAGGGGAGCAGTACGTC.

This clonotype was seen a handful of times. The chain links TRBV7-2 to TRBJ2-1, with a tentative D call TRBD2 (6 bases). Trimming shortened V by 2 bases and J by 4 bases, and 15 bases separated the two germline ends. CDR1 and CDR2 (germline): SGHTA, FQGNSA. There are 16 residues in the CDR3. The CDR3 DNA is TGTGCCAGCAGCTTATTTCCCGGGGGAAAATACAATGAGCAGTTCTTC. Protein: CASSLFPGGKYNEQFF.

This clonotype has a handful of counts. CDR3 sequence reads: CASTPQLHTKQFF. CDR3 bases: TGTGCCAGCACGCCCCAACTCCACACCAAGCAGTTCTTC. J is TRBJ2-1 and V is TRBV6-2 or TRBV6-3, with D hard to call. The length of the CDR3 is 13 residues. V was pared by 7 bases and J by 11 bases, with 18 bases between. Per the germline V gene, CDR1 is MNHEY and CDR2 is SVGEGT.

The V gene is TRBV7-3, the J gene TRBJ2-3; D not certain. This CDR3 has 14 amino acids. Germline V gives CDR1 SGHTA, CDR2 FQGTGA. V lost 2 bases, J lost 2 bases, and 8 bases lay in between. The CDR3 DNA is TGTGCCAGCAGCTTATCGCGAGACACAGATACGCAGTATTTT. This codes for CASSLSRDTDTQYF.